This TCR beta chain emerged from a study of CD8 T cells in ankylosing spondylitis. Trimming removed 5 bases from V and 4 bases from J, with 21 bases in between. The CDR3 extends over 17 amino acids. Germline V gene data show CDR1 as SEHNR and CDR2 as FQNEAQ (reference sequence). Whole-study findings and limits: The authors found the disease-linked clones to be CD8+ and relatively rare in peripheral blood. Clones linked to disease were reported to show significant enrichment in matched ankylosing spondylitis synovial fluid.

TCRdb passed the 5' RACE reads through MiXCR, listing each CDR3 protein once. Among around 150,000 distinct CDR3 sequences listed, roughly 12% were seen once. Comment on this clonotype: What it recognizes is unknown.

Material: blood, either unsorted or a sorted T cell fraction (not recorded which). The receptor comes from a male donor with ankylosing spondylitis or in good health (not recorded which). V is TRBV7-9 and J is TRBJ2-1; D might be TRBD2 (6 bases). The CDR3 region is CASSRSLSGLIYNEQFF. In DNA, the CDR3 is TGTGCCAGCAGCCGATCTTTATCGGGACTCATATACAATGAGCAGTTCTTC. Full variable domain (rest looked up from reference TRBV7-9 and TRBJ2-1): DTGVSQNPRHKITKRGQNVTFRCDPISEHNRLYWYRQTLGQGPEFLTYFQNEAQLEKSRLLSDRFSAERPKGSFSTLEIQRTEQGDSAMYLCASSRSLSGLIYNEQFFGPGTRLTVL.